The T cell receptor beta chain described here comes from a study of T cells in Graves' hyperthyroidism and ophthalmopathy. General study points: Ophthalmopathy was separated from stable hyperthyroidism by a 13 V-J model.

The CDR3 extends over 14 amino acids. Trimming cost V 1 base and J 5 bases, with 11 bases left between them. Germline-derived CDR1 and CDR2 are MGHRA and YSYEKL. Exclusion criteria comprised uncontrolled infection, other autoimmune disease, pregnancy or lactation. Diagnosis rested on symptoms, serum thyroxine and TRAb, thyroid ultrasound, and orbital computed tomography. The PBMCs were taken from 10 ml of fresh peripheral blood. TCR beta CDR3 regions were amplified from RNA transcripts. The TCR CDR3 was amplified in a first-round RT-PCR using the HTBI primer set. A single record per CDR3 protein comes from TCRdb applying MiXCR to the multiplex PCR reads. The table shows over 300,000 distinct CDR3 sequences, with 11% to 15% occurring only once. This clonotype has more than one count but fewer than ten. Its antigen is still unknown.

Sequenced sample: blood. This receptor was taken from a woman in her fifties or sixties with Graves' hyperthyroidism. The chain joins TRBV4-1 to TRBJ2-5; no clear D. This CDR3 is CASSQGRGGETQYF. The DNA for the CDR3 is TGCGCCAGCAGCCAAGGGAGAGGTGGGGAGACCCAGTACTTC.